This T cell receptor (beta chain) emerged from a study of cytomegalovirus exposure and HLA in healthy donors. Researchers ran the PCR with 60 Vbeta and 13 Jbeta primers. As handled by the study authors: In a later analysis, of tens of millions of unique beta chains, about 10 million appeared in at least two donors. Clones were sequenced by immunoSEQ multiplex PCR, and TCRdb holds only the in-frame ones, with some missing. Clone size and the V and J calls come from that table; the DNA yielded D and trimming. The top ten clones hold over 2.5% of a sample with roughly 130,000 clones, 75% to 85% of them seen once. This clone was seen just once. The length of the CDR3 is 14 residues. After removal of 2 bases from V and 5 bases from J, the junction contained 2 bases not matched to a gene. Germline lookup yields CDR1 LGHNT and CDR2 FRNRAP.

The sample taken for sequencing was PBMCs. The sequence came from a male donor in good health and CMV-seronegative. This chain uses TRBV12-5 with TRBJ2-5; 10 bases line up with TRBD2. The CDR3: CASGLSSGGETQYF. CDR3 in DNA: TGTGCTAGTGGTTTGAGTAGCGGGGGGGAGACCCAGTACTTC. The full variable domain, with the rest looked up from reference TRBV12-5 and TRBJ2-5, is DARVTQTPRHKVTEMGQEVTMRCQPILGHNTVFWYRQTMMQGLELLAYFRNRAPLDDSGMPKDRFSAEMPDATLATLKIQPSEPRDSAVYFCASGLSSGGETQYFGPGTRLLVL.